Listed below are T cell receptor beta chains from one sample, sequenced in a study of blood T cell repertoires in COVID-19. The repertoire was sequenced with immunoSEQ multiplex PCR; TCRdb's copy has only in-frame clones and lacks some. This table holds under 200,000 clones, approximately 86% found once. The sample consisted of peripheral blood. These receptor sequences come from a woman aged 80 or older with COVID-19, enrolled during active disease. Both conserved end residues are part of each CDR3.

J	V	CDR3
TRBJ1-2	TRBV4-1	CASSPDGIYGYTF
TRBJ1-2	TRBV29-1	CSVASGGLGGYTF
TRBJ1-4	TRBV10-3	CAISESGPGDEKLFF
TRBJ2-1	TRBV7-6	CASRSSGPGEQFF
TRBJ2-7	TRBV7-9	CASSLQGKYEQYF
TRBJ2-7	TRBV5-6	CASSLPDRSAYEQYF
TRBJ1-2	TRBV27	CASAPWEGVGNYGYTF
TRBJ1-6	TRBV19	CASSMSQGISPLHF
TRBJ2-5	TRBV5-1	CASSPLPGQQETQYF
TRBJ2-4	TRBV18	CASSPQAKNIQYF
TRBJ2-2	TRBV6-2/TRBV6-3	CASSYRQGNTGELFF
TRBJ2-3	TRBV7-9	CASSWTSGPSTDTQYF
TRBJ2-1	TRBV5-1	CASSLASTPSNEQFF
TRBJ1-5	TRBV28	CASSLLDQPQHF
TRBJ2-7	TRBV6-5	CASSYGGFGAGYEQYF
TRBJ1-1	TRBV6-2/TRBV6-3	CASSSQGNTEAFF
TRBJ2-1	TRBV20-1	CSASFVGNEQFF
TRBJ1-2	TRBV5-6	CASTSDRSYGYTF
TRBJ2-1	TRBV6-4	CASIGSGSLYNEQFF
TRBJ1-1	TRBV3-1/TRBV3-2	CASSQLTGDTAFF
TRBJ1-2	TRBV29-1	CSGRQGVDGYTF
TRBJ1-2	TRBV11-2	CASSRPYSGGYTF
TRBJ2-3	TRBV4-3	CASSQSRTSDTQYF
TRBJ2-7	TRBV28	CASSLGALDEQYF
TRBJ2-2	TRBV11-2	CASSFSRDGELFF
TRBJ2-7	TRBV5-1	CASSWTGGSYEQYF
TRBJ1-4	TRBV28	CASSMGGLGEKLFF
TRBJ1-1	TRBV7-2	CASSPRARVMNTEAFF
TRBJ1-2	TRBV3-1/TRBV3-2	CASSQGGSRVVIGYTF
TRBJ2-3	TRBV6-2/TRBV6-3	CASSSPRAAHTQYF
TRBJ2-5	TRBV7-9	CASSSNREQETQYF
TRBJ2-7	TRBV5-1	CASSSGSGDYEQYF
TRBJ2-7	TRBV28	CASSSLGTSGYYEQYF
TRBJ2-3	TRBV2	CASKHGGQATDTQYF
TRBJ1-1	TRBV23-1	CASSRVRAFF
TRBJ2-1	TRBV28	CASNYGQGLVNEQFF
TRBJ2-7	TRBV2	CASSERQGIHEQYF
TRBJ1-2	TRBV5-1	CASSPTGTVGYDSYTF
TRBJ2-3	TRBV25-1	CASSGMTGGSEYF
TRBJ1-4	TRBV7-9	CASSSTGVVEKLFF